The 17 T cell receptor beta chains listed next were all sequenced from one sample in a study of T cell responses to AZD1222 COVID-19 vaccine. Clones were read by immunoSEQ multiplex PCR, and TCRdb kept only the in-frame ones, dropping some. The table includes about 120,000 clones, more than 75% detected once. The sequences come from peripheral blood, collected on day 0 of AZD1222 vaccination. The source of these receptors is an adult in good health.

The V and J genes are TRBV28 and TRBJ1-2; possible D gene TRBD1, 5 bases. The germline CDR1 and CDR2 sequences are MDHEN and SYDVKM. V lost 6 bases and J lost 4, with 9 bases in between. The CDR3 has 12 amino acids. CDR3 sequence: CASSPQGYGYTF. In nucleotides, the CDR3 is TGTGCCAGCAGCCCCCAGGGCTATGGCTACACCTTC.

This chain uses TRBV27 with TRBJ1-1, with 7 nucleotides matching TRBD1. V shed 9 bases and J 0 bases; nucleotides not matched to a gene: 4. The CDR3 has 13 residues. Germline loops: CDR1 MNHEY, CDR2 SMNVEV (reference sequence). CDR3 region: CASWTGMNTEAFF. The CDR3 DNA reads as TGTGCCAGTTGGACAGGAATGAACACTGAAGCTTTCTTT.

The V and J genes are TRBV9 and TRBJ2-1; possible D gene TRBD2, 5 bases. The CDR3 runs to 15 residues. CDR1 is SGDLS, CDR2 YYNGEE, per germline. V gave up 1 base and J gave up 4 bases, with 12 bases separating them. CDR3 DNA: TGTGCCAGCAGCGTAATCAGCGGAAGTTACAATGAGCAGTTCTTC. The encoded protein is CASSVISGSYNEQFF.

The chain joins TRBV4-3 to TRBJ2-7, with 9 bases fitting TRBD1. This CDR3 comprises 15 residues. Germline loops: CDR1 LGHNA, CDR2 YSLEER. With V trimmed by 4 bases and J by 4 bases, 8 bases remained unmatched. CDR3 in amino acids: CASSPTGTGNYEQYF. In DNA form, the CDR3 reads TGCGCCAGCAGCCCGACCGGGACAGGGAATTACGAGCAGTACTTC.

This chain connects TRBV7-2 to TRBJ2-6; 13 bases are a match to TRBD2. V lost 5 bases to trimming and J lost 4 bases; unmatched junction nucleotides: 8. CDR1 and CDR2 (germline): SGHTA, FQGNSA. The CDR3 is made up of 18 amino acids. As DNA, the CDR3 is TGTGCCAGCAGCGCCGGACTAGCGGGAGCTACCGGGGCCAACGTCCTGACTTTC. It yields the protein CASSAGLAGATGANVLTF.

Comments on this clone: One junction end disagrees with the germline gene, perhaps due to a read error. The chain is built from TRBV19 and TRBJ2-7, with a possible D match to TRBD2 (6 bases). Germline assignment: CDR1 LNHDA and CDR2 SQIVND (reference sequence). The CDR3 loop spans 14 amino acids. CDR3 in DNA: TGTGCCAGTAGTATAGACGGGAGCTCCTTCGAGCAGTACTTC. It encodes CASSIDGSSFEQYF.

This chain joins TRBV15 and TRBJ1-2; D might be TRBD1 (5 bases). CDR3 length: 13 residues. Between the trimmed V and J ends, which lost 6 bases and 5 bases, there was a span of 13 bases. Looked up from germline, CDR1 is LNHNV and CDR2 is YYDKDF (reference sequence). The CDR3 nucleotides are TGTGCCACCAGTCGAGACAGCCAATATGGCTACACCTTC. Encoded protein: CATSRDSQYGYTF.

V and J are TRBV28 and TRBJ2-4, with TRBD1 matching 7 bases. Germline V gene sequence: CDR1 MDHEN, CDR2 SYDVKM. V gave up 2 bases and J gave up 3 bases; unmatched junction bases: 4. The CDR3 covers 15 residues. The CDR3 loop is CASSLTGAHKNIQYF. The CDR3 DNA reads TGTGCCAGCAGTTTAACAGGGGCACACAAAAACATTCAGTACTTC.

The V and J genes are TRBV5-1 and TRBJ2-3; TRBD2 matches at 7 bases. V was pared by 4 bases and J by 4 bases, with 15 bases of the junction left unmatched. CDR3 length: 17 residues. Germline values: CDR1 SGHRS, CDR2 YFSETQ. CDR3 nucleotide sequence: TGCGCCAGCAGCCCTGGAGGTGGCGGGAGTTTATCAGATACGCAGTATTTT. Residues: CASSPGGGGSLSDTQYF. The variable domain in full, with the rest retrieved from reference TRBV5-1 and TRBJ2-3, is KAGVTQTPRYLIKTRGQQVTLSCSPISGHRSVSWYQQTPGQGLQFLFEYFSETQRNKGNFPGRFSGRQFSNSRSEMNVSTLELGDSALYLCASSPGGGGSLSDTQYFGPGTRLTVL.

This chain links TRBV5-6 with TRBJ1-1; D possibly corresponds to TRBD1 (5 bases). Germline values: CDR1 SGHDT, CDR2 YYEEEE. CDR3 length: 16 residues. Trimming pared 4 bases from V and 0 bases from J, leaving 16 bases between. The DNA of the CDR3 is TGTGCCAGCAGCCATAGACAGCGAATTATGAACACTGAAGCTTTCTTT. Translation gives CASSHRQRIMNTEAFF.

This clone was counted a single time. The chain uses TRBV25-1 and TRBJ1-4; D is perhaps TRBD1 (5 bases). The germline gives CDR1 MGHDK, CDR2 SYGVNS. The V end was cut by 6 bases, the J end by 4 bases, with 15 bases between. CDR3 size: 15 residues. The CDR3 DNA reads TGTGCCAGCAGCACTACGGGGGGGGGTAATGAAAAACTGTTTTTT. The encoded protein is CASSTTGGGNEKLFF.

The rearrangement links TRBV2 to TRBJ2-1; D remains ambiguous. The CDR3 has 14 residues. V was cut by 8 bases and J by 0 bases, with 11 bases left in between. Germline assignment: CDR1 SNHLY and CDR2 FYNNEI. This CDR3 is CASGPASSYNEQFF. CDR3 DNA sequence: TGTGCCAGCGGGCCGGCGAGCTCCTACAATGAGCAGTTCTTC.

The chain recombines TRBV15 with TRBJ1-1, with no clear D. Germline lookup yields CDR1 LNHNV and CDR2 YYDKDF (reference sequence). Trimming cost V 3 bases and J 0 bases, with 11 bases left between them. The CDR3 consists of 15 residues. The CDR3 protein is CATSSWQLMNTEAFF. The CDR3 bases are TGTGCCACCAGCAGCTGGCAGTTGATGAACACTGAAGCTTTCTTT.

This chain uses TRBV29-1 with TRBJ1-4; D might be TRBD1 (5 bases). Germline lookup yields CDR1 SQVTM and CDR2 ANQGSEA. CDR3 length: 14 amino acids. The V gene lost 1 base and the J gene lost 7 bases, with 13 bases spanning the gap. The CDR3 DNA follows: TGCAGCGTTGAAGGTCGGTCAGGGAGTGAAAAACTGTTTTTT. Residues: CSVEGRSGSEKLFF.

This clone appeared once. The chain carries TRBV29-1 and TRBJ1-5, with TRBD1 matching 10 bases. The length of the CDR3 is 14 residues. Germline V gene data show CDR1 as SQVTM and CDR2 as ANQGSEA. V shed 0 bases and J 6 bases; nucleotides not matched to a gene: 2. The CDR3 is CSVEDRTGGQPQHF. CDR3 nucleotides: TGCAGCGTTGAAGATCGGACAGGGGGTCAGCCCCAGCATTTT.

The V and J genes are TRBV7-9 and TRBJ2-1, with D possibly being TRBD1 or TRBD2 (5 bases each). There are 15 residues in the CDR3. CDR1 SEHNR and CDR2 FQNEAQ come from the germline V gene (reference sequence). V was shortened by 1 base and J by 7 bases, with 14 bases between the two germline ends. The CDR3 nucleotides are TGTGCCAGCAGCTTAGACGGGGCCCCCCGTAATGAGCAGTTCTTC. Translation: CASSLDGAPRNEQFF.

Turning to this clone: Other DNA sequences in the same sample also yield this CDR3. This rearrangement joins TRBV9 to TRBJ2-3; TRBD2 agrees at 8 bases. The CDR3 consists of 15 residues. Trimming cost V 0 bases and J 4 bases; bases outside gene matches: 4. Germline V gives CDR1 SGDLS, CDR2 YYNGEE. The CDR3 region is CASSVAGTRADTQYF. The DNA for the CDR3 is TGTGCCAGCAGCGTAGCCGGGACTAGGGCAGATACGCAGTATTTT.